This TCR beta chain was identified in a study of shared clonotypes between healthy human individuals. Study-wide background: Each donor's CD8 memory used one plate, CD8 naive two, each CD4 subset three.

The data were produced by immunoSEQ multiplex PCR, yet TCRdb's version contains in-frame clones alone and is incomplete. The sample has hundreds of thousands of clones; 80% to 95% are singletons. Positive CCR7 selection of CD45RO-negative cells yielded the naive CD8 cells, and terminally differentiated effector memory CD45RA+ cells were excluded. The CDR3 runs to 10 residues. The germline V gene encodes CDR1 SQVTM and CDR2 ANQGSEA. V shed 6 bases and J shed 9 bases, with 9 bases lying between them. The rearrangement uses TRBV29-1 and TRBJ2-1, with D maybe TRBD2 (5 bases). What was sequenced was naive CD8+ T cells sorted from blood. The TCR comes from a man aged 25 to 40 in good health. The CDR3 is CSVWRVEQFF. CDR3 DNA: TGCAGCGTGTGGCGGGTTGAGCAGTTCTTC.